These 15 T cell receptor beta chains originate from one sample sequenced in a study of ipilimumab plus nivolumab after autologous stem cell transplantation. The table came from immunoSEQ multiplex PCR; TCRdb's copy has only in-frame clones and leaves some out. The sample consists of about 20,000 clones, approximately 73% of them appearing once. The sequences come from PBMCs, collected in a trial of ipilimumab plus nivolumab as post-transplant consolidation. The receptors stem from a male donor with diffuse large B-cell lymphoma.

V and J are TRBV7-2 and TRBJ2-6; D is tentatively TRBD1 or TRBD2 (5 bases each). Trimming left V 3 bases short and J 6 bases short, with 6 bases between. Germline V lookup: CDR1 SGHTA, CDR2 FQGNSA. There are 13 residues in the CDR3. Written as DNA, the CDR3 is TGTGCCAGCAGCTTGGGGGAGGCCAACGTCCTGACTTTC. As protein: CASSLGEANVLTF.

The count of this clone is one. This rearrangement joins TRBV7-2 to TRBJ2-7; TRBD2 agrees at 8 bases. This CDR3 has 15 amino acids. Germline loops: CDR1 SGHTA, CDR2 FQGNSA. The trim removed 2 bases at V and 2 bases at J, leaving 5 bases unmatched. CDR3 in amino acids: CASSLRAGATYEQYF. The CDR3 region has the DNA TGTGCCAGCAGCTTAAGAGCGGGGGCAACCTACGAGCAGTACTTC.

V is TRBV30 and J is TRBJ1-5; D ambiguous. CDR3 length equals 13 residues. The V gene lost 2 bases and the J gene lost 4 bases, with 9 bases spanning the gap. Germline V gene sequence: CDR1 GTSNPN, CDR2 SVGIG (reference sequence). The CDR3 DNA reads TGTGCCTGGAGTTTGAGTGGAAATCAGCCCCAGCATTTT. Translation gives CAWSLSGNQPQHF.

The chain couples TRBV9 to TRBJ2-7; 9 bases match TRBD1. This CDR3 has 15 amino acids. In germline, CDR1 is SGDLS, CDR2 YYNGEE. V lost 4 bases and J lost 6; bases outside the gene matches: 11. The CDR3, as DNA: TGTGCCAGCAGCTCACAGGGGGCGCAGGGTCGCGAGCAGTACTTC. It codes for CASSSQGAQGREQYF.

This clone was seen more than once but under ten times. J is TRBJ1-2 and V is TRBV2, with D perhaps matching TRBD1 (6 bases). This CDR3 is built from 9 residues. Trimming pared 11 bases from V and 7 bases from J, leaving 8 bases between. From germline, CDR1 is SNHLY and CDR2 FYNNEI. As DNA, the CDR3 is TGTGCCGGGGGCGGTGGCTACACCTTC. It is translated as CAGGGGYTF.

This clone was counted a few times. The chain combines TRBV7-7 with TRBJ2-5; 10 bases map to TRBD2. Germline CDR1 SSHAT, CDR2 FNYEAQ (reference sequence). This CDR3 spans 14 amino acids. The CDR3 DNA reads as TGTGCTAGCTCCCCAGCGGGGGGGGCAGAGACCCAGTACTTC. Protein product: CASSPAGGAETQYF. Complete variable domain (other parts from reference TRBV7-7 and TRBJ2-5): GAGVSQSPRYKVTKRGQDVTLRCDPISSHATLYWYQQALGQGPEFLTYFNYEAQPDKSGLPSDRFSAERPEGSISTLTIQRTEQRDSAMYRCASSPAGGAETQYFGPGTRLLVL.

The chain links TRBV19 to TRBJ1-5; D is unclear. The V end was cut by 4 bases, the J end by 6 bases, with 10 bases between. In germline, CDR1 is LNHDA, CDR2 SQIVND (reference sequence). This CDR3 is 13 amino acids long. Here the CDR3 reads CASSTTQSQPQHF. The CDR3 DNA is TGTGCCAGTAGTACAACCCAAAGTCAGCCCCAGCATTTT. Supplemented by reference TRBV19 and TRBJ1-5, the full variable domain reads DGGITQSPKYLFRKEGQNVTLSCEQNLNHDAMYWYRQDPGQGLRLIYYSQIVNDFQKGDIAEGYSVSREKKESFPLTVTSAQKNPTAFYLCASSTTQSQPQHFGDGTRLSIL.

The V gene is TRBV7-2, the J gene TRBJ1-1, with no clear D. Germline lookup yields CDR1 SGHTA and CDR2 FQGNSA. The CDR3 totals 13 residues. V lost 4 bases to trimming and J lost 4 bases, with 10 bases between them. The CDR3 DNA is TGTGCCAGCAGCTCCCTGGTGAGCACTGAAGCTTTCTTT. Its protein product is CASSSLVSTEAFF.

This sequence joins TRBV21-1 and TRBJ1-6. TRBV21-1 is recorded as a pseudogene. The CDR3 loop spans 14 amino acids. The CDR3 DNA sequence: TGTGCCAGCAGCGGAGAACTCTATAATTCACCCCTCCACTTT. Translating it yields CASSGELYNSPLHF.

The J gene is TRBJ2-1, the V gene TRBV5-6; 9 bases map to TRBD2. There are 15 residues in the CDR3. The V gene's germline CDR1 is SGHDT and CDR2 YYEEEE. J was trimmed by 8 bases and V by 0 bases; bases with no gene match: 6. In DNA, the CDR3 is TGTGCCAGCAGCTTGGGAGGCGGGAGGGCCTATGAGCAGTTCTTC. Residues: CASSLGGGRAYEQFF.

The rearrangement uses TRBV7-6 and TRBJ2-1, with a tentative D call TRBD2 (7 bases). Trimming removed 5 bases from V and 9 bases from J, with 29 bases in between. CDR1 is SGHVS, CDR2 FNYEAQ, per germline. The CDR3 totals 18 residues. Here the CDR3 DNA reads TGTGCCAGCAGCCAGACCGGGGGGCAATGGAATATTTTCGGTGAGCAGTTCTTC. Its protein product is CASSQTGGQWNIFGEQFF.

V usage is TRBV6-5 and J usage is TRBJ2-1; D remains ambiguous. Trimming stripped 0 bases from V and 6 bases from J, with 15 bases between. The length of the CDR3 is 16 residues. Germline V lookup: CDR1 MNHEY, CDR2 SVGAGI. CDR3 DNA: TGTGCCAGCAGTTACTCGACCTACTTAGGGCTCAATGAGCAGTTCTTC. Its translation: CASSYSTYLGLNEQFF.

The CDR3 sequence is CASSFHEVQPQHF. The CDR3 coding sequence is TGTGCCAGCAGCTTCCATGAGGTTCAGCCCCAGCATTTT. This chain links TRBV7-3 with TRBJ1-5; D gene uncertain. The CDR3 is made up of 13 amino acids. CDR1 is SGHTA, CDR2 FQGTGA, per germline. Trimming removed 3 bases from V and 6 bases from J, with 9 bases in between. The whole variable domain, remainder taken from reference TRBV7-3 and TRBJ1-5, is GAGVSQTPSNKVTEKGKYVELRCDPISGHTALYWYRQSLGQGPEFLIYFQGTGAADDSGLPNDRFFAVRPEGSVSTLKIQRTERGDSAVYLCASSFHEVQPQHFGDGTRLSIL.

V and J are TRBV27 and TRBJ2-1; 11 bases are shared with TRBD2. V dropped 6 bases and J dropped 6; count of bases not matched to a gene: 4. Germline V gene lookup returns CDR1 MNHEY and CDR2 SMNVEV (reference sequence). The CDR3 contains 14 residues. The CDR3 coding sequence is TGTGCCAGCAGACCTAGCGGGGGGTCCAATGAGCAGTTCTTC. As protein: CASRPSGGSNEQFF.

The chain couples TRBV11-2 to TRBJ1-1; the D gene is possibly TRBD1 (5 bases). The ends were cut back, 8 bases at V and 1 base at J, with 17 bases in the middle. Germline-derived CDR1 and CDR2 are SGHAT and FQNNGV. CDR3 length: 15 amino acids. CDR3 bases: TGTGCCAGCCATTCTTTCTCCGACAGGAACACTGAAGCTTTCTTT. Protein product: CASHSFSDRNTEAFF.